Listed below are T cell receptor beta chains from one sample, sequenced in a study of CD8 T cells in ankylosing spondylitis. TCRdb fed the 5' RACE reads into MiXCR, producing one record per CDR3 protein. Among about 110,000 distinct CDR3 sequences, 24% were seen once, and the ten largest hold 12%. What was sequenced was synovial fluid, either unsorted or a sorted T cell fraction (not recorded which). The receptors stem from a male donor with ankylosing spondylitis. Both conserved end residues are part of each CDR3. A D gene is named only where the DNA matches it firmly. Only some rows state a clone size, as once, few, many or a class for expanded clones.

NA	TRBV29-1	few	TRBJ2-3	TGCAGCGTTGATCAGGGCACAGATACGCAGTATTTT	CSVDQGTDTQYF
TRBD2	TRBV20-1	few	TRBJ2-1	TGCAGTAAGAAGCGGGAGGGCCTAAATGAGCAGTTCTTC	CSKKREGLNEQFF
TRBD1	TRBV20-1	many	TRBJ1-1	TGCAGTGCTCGCACAGGGGCCCTGAACACTGAAGCTTTCTTT	CSARTGALNTEAFF
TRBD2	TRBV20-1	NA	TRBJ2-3	TGCAGTGCTAGAGATTTAACTAGCGGGAGCACAGATACGCAGTATTTT	CSARDLTSGSTDTQYF
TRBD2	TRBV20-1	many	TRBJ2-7	TGCAGTGCTCGACAAGGGACTAGCGGGACCGAGCAGTACTTC	CSARQGTSGTEQYF
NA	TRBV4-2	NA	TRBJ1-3	TGTGCCAGCAGCCAAGGAACAGGAGGGAACACCATATATTTT	CASSQGTGGNTIYF
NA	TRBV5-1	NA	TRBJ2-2	TGCGCCAGCAGCTTTAAGGGGAACCTCCAGAACACCGGGGAGCTGTTTTTT	CASSFKGNLQNTGELFF
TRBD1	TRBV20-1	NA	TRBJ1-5	TGCAGTGCTAGATGGGACAGGGAAAATGATAACAATCAGCCCCAGCATTTT	CSARWDRENDNNQPQHF
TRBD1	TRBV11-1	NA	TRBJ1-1	TGTGCCAGCAGCCCGGTTAAAGGGGGCAAAACCGGGAACACTGAAGCTTTCTTT	CASSPVKGGKTGNTEAFF
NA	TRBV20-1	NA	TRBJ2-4	TGCAGTGCTAGTCTCCGAGGGGGTATCAAAAACATTCAGTACTTC	CSASLRGGIKNIQYF
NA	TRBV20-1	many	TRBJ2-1	TGCAGTGCTAGTTTGGCGGATGAGCAGTTCTTC	CSASLADEQFF
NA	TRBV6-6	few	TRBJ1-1	TGTGCCAGCAGCCTCGAATGGGATGAAGCTTTCTTT	CASSLEWDEAFF
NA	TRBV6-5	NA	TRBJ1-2	TGTGCCAGCAGTTTGATTGGGCGCTATGGCTACACCTTC	CASSLIGRYGYTF
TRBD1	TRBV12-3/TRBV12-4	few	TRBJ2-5	TGTGCCAGCAGTTTAAGGACAGGGCAGGAGACCCAGTACTTC	CASSLRTGQETQYF
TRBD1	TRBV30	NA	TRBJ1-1	TGTGCCTGGTCTAAGGGGGCCCAAGCTTTCTTT	CAWSKGAQAFF
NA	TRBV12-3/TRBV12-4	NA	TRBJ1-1	TGTGCCAGCAGTTTAGCGCAAGGGACAAGGGCTTTCTTT	CASSLAQGTRAFF
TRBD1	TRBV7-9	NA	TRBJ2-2	TGTGCCAGCAGCCCGGACAGGGCTGGGGCCGGGGAGCTGTTTTTT	CASSPDRAGAGELFF
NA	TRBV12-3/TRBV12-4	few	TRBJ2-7	TGTGCCAGCAGCTTTGGAGTGATGGCTCATTTC	CASSFGVMAHF
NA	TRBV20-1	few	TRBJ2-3	TGCAGTGCTACCCTTGGCCGAGCGAGCCTTAGCACAGATACGCAGTATTTT	CSATLGRASLSTDTQYF
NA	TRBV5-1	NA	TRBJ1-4	TGCGCCAGCAGCGGAGAGGGGGCAACTAATGAAAAACTGTTTTTT	CASSGEGATNEKLFF
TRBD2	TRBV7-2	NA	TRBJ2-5	TGTGCCAGCTCTAATAGGGCGGGAGGGTTGGAGACCCAGTACTTC	CASSNRAGGLETQYF
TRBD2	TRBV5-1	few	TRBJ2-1	TGCGCCAGCGGACAGGGGACTAGCGGTATTTCCTACAATGAGCAGTTCTTC	CASGQGTSGISYNEQFF
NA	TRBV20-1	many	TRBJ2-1	TGCAGTGCTAGTCTGGGGACTCCTTCCTACAATGAGCAGTTCTTC	CSASLGTPSYNEQFF
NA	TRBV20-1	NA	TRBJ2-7	TGCAGTGCTAGAGTTGAAGAACTAAGTACGTACTTC	CSARVEELSTYF
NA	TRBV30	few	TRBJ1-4	TGTGCCTGGAGTGTTGGATTAGTCAATAATGAAAAACTGTTTTTT	CAWSVGLVNNEKLFF
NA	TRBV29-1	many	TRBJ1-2	TGCAGCGTTGAACTCGGATGGGGCGTTGGCTACACCTTC	CSVELGWGVGYTF
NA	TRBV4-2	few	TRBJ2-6	TGTGCCAGCAGCCCGGGGACGAGTTGGGTACCCAGCTCTGGGGCCAACGTCCTGACTTTC	CASSPGTSWVPSSGANVLTF
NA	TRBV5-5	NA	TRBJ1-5	TGTGCCAGCAGCTTGCATGACAGGCTGAATCAGCCCCAGCATTTT	CASSLHDRLNQPQHF
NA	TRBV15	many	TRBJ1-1	TGTGCCACCAGCAGAGATGGCCAGGGCGGTGAAGCTTTCTTT	CATSRDGQGGEAFF
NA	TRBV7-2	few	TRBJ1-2	TGTGCCAGCAGCTTAGTATGGCAGGCTAATGCGGGGCACACCTTC	CASSLVWQANAGHTF
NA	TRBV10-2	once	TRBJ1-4	TGCGCCAGCAGTGAGTCGCCCAGGGCTGGTAGTGAAAAACTGTTTTTT	CASSESPRAGSEKLFF
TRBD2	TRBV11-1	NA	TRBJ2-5	TGTGCCAGCAGCTTAGGACTAGCGGAGACCCAGTACTTC	CASSLGLAETQYF
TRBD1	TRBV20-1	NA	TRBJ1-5	TGCAGTGCTAGAGCTGATTCGGCAGGGGGTCAGCCCCAGCATTTT	CSARADSAGGQPQHF
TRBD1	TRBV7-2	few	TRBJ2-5	TGTGCCAGCAGAAGCGCAGGGTCAGGGGGAGAGACCCAGTACTTC	CASRSAGSGGETQYF
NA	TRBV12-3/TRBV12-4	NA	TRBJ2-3	TGTGCCAGCAGTTTCGGGCGGGGCACAGATACGCAGTATTTT	CASSFGRGTDTQYF
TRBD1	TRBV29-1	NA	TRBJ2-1	TGCAGCGTTGTAGGGGGCGCAAGGTCCTACAATGAGCAGTTCTTC	CSVVGGARSYNEQFF
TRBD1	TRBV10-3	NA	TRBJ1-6	TGTGCCATCAGTACCGGGACAGACTATAATTCACCCCTCCACTTT	CAISTGTDYNSPLHF
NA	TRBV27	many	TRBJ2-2	TGTGCCAGCAGTTCCAAACAGGCCCCTAGGGCGACCGGGGAGCTGTTTTTT	CASSSKQAPRATGELFF
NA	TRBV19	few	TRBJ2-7	TGTGCCAGTAGTATGGAGGCTAAATCCTACGAGCAGTACTTC	CASSMEAKSYEQYF
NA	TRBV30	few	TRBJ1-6	TGTGCCTGGACCCCCATCGGAGAGGGCAATTCACCCCTCCACTTT	CAWTPIGEGNSPLHF
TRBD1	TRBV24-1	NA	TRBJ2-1	TGTGCCACCAGTGATTTGGCGGCGGGGACAGGGGCCCTCAATACTTACAATGAGCAGTTCTTC	CATSDLAAGTGALNTYNEQFF
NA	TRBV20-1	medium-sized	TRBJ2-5	TGCAGTGCTAGAGGCCGGGAGACCCAGTACTTC	CSARGRETQYF
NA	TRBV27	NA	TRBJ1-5	TGTGCCAGCCGACCCGGGGCAGGCAATCAGCCCCAGCATTTT	CASRPGAGNQPQHF
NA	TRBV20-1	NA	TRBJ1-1	TGCAGTGCTAGGAAATCGGGGAACACTGAAGCTTTCTTT	CSARKSGNTEAFF
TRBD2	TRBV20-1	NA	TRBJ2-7	TGCAGTGCCGCAGCTGGACTAGAATTGTCCTACGAGCAGTACTTC	CSAAAGLELSYEQYF
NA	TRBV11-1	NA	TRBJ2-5	TGTGCCAGCAGCTTCCTCAAGGGGGGCTCCGATCAAGAGACCCAGTACTTC	CASSFLKGGSDQETQYF
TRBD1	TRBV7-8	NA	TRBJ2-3	TGTGCCAGCAGCTTTGGGACAGGGGCGATAGATACGCAGTATTTT	CASSFGTGAIDTQYF
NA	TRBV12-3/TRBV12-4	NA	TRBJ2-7	TGTGCCAGCAGCCCACCAACAGGTAGAAGGCCATACGAGCAGTACTTC	CASSPPTGRRPYEQYF
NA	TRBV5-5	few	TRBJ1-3	TGTGCCAGCACCCCGTCTGGATCTGTCTCTGGAAACACCATATATTTT	CASTPSGSVSGNTIYF
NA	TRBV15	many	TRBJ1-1	TGTGCCACCAGTCCGGGTGGGACTCCGGGGGCCGAGGTTTTCGGAAGAGTGAACACTGAAGCTTTCTTT	CATSPGGTPGAEVFGRVNTEAFF
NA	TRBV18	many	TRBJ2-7	TGTGCCAGCTCACCATATACAGGGAGGAACGAGCAGTACTTC	CASSPYTGRNEQYF
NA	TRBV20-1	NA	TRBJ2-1	TGCAGTGCGAACAGGGCGAGTCGAGGAAATGAGCAGTTCTTC	CSANRASRGNEQFF